This T cell receptor (beta chain) was observed in a study of blood T cells in healthy people across ages. The table lists this clonotype with a few counts. CDR1 and CDR2 (germline): MNHEY, SMNVEV (reference sequence). The CDR3 runs to 16 residues. V trimming: 5 bases; J trimming: 1 base; junction bases outside the gene matches: 8. Alongside a J-beta primer mix, a sample-barcoded 5' primer served in a second PCR lasting about 7 to 11 cycles. TCRdb ran MiXCR on the 5' RACE reads and lists one entry per CDR3 protein. The data contain 850,000 to 1,300,000 distinct CDR3 sequences, 35% to 50% of them singletons.

The sequenced sample was blood. The receptor was isolated from an older woman in good health. This rearrangement joins TRBV27 to TRBJ2-1, with 7 bases that match TRBD2. The CDR3 DNA follows: TGTGCCAGCAGTAACAGTAGGACTAGTTCCTACAATGAGCAGTTCTTC. Translation: CASSNSRTSSYNEQFF.